This T cell receptor beta chain was sequenced for a study of Graves' ophthalmopathy and Graves' hyperthyroidism (dated by TCRdb to 2017 to 2018). About the study as a whole: Peripheral blood samples were taken at the time of initial diagnosis, before any treatment was given. The study used TCR beta repertoire signatures to distinguish Graves' ophthalmopathy from Graves' hyperthyroidism and to predict progression to ophthalmopathy. In total, some 140 blood samples were TCR-sequenced: approximately 42 ophthalmopathy, some 75 hyperthyroidism and roughly 17 hyperthyroidism-to-ophthalmopathy patients. A discovery set of 100 or so patients (more than 40 ophthalmopathy, about 59 stable hyperthyroidism) was enrolled to explore V-J signatures distinguishing ophthalmopathy from hyperthyroidism. The independent validation cohort included approximately 19 hyperthyroidism patients plus 17 patients who later progressed from hyperthyroidism to ophthalmopathy. In about 6 hyperthyroidism patients, the T-cell repertoire of thyroid tissue was compared with the T-cell repertoire of blood. Following sampling, methimazole starting at 30 mg daily was administered to hyperthyroidism patients, and high-dose intravenous methylprednisolone was administered to ophthalmopathy patients. For training and testing, the 95 to 100 patients in the discovery cohort were randomly divided in a 7:3 ratio. The investigation overall reported the following: In validation, the model predicted ophthalmopathy progression with more than 55% sensitivity and around 72% specificity; fewer than 15 predicted patients were CT-confirmed with GO in a median of 6.5 months. The 13-signature model separated ophthalmopathy from stable hyperthyroidism with over 85% sensitivity and about 84% specificity in cross-validation, and 80%/75% in the test set. Sample size was not statistically predetermined, and group allocation was not concealed from the investigators. Among expanded thyroid clonotypes with frequency above 0.001, most also showed up in blood, which suggests that blood repertoires may reflect the thyroid immune response.

This clonotype was counted many times. The antigen it binds to is not known. No much larger clone is present one base from it, and per-base qualities are unavailable. Stable hyperthyroidism was defined as no progression to ophthalmopathy within 18 months of follow-up. Hyperthyroidism patients were newly diagnosed, were aged 18 to 65 years, and had a disease duration under 2 months. Patients with other autoimmune diseases, uncontrolled infections, pregnancy or lactation were excluded from the study. Diagnosis was based on clinical symptoms, serum thyroxine, TRAb, thyroid ultrasound and orbital computed tomography. Using Ficoll-Paque density gradient centrifugation, PBMCs were isolated from 9.5 to 10 ml of fresh peripheral blood. Total RNA was extracted with Trizol reagent and quality-checked on an Agilent 2100 Bioanalyzer. Including the terminal cysteine and phenylalanine, the CDR3 comprises 16 residues. Only the CDR3 portion is preserved as DNA: 48 bases, with reading frame beginning at the first base. CDR1 and CDR2, per the germline V gene, are SGHVS and FQNEAQ. V and J are trimmed by 1 base and 8 bases, and the gene matches miss 12 bases of the junction.

For repertoire sequencing, TCR beta CDR3 regions were amplified from RNA transcripts. HTBI primers and the Qiagen OneStep RT-PCR kit were used in a first-round RT-PCR, which was followed by a second-round multiplex PCR, size selection and purification. The libraries underwent paired-end sequencing with 100 bp reads on an Illumina HiSeq2000. In the authors' own workflow: SOAPnuke was used for read processing, and reads with adapters, uncalled bases, a mean Phred below 15, or no exact constant-primer or identifier match were discarded. COPE v1.2.5 was used to merge the high-quality paired reads. Each unique nucleotide sequence was defined as a clonotype, and clonotypes were aligned to IMGT TRB V, D and J references with MiTCR v1.1. Analysis was restricted to V-J combinations with a frequency above 0.0001, which covered roughly 99% of repertoires. For each V-J combination, a TCR clonal expansion and chaos score was defined as F50 clonal expansion divided by the chaos observed in the TCRdist matrix. Welch's t-statistics and random forest were used to reduce features to about a dozen V-J combinations, which were fed into a naive Bayes classifier. The Morisita-Horn index was used to measure how similar the thyroid and blood repertoires were. TCRdb took the public reads, trimmed them with fastp at Q25, ran MiXCR for clone calling and kept in-frame beta chains. Under each unique CDR3 protein, matching rows form one entry showing the most common genes and DNA. V and J calls and clone size were set by TCRdb, not the authors. Here the sample has 350,000 to 400,000 distinct CDR3 sequences; roughly 14% occur a single time. The ten biggest clones cover about 7% of the sample.

The rearrangement joined TRBV7-8 to TRBJ1-2; 8 bases in between match TRBD1. Sample: peripheral blood. This clonotype was obtained from a woman aged 18-29 years with stable Graves' hyperthyroidism. Donor details come from another sample of the same person, matched by shared clones. The DNA sequence reads TGTGCCAGCAGCTTAGGCCACGACAGGGGTAGAGGAGGCTACACCTTC. The resulting protein is CASSLGHDRGRGGYTF.